Listed below are T cell receptor beta chains from one sample, sequenced in a study of OX40 agonist ivuxolimab in advanced cancers. The method was immunoSEQ multiplex PCR; TCRdb's version includes in-frame clones alone and lacks a portion of them. The sample has some 76,000 clones; over 90% are singletons. This material consisted of CD4+ or CD8+ T cells sorted from blood, taken in a trial of the OX40 agonist ivuxolimab. The source is an adult with an advanced solid tumor such as melanoma, head and neck, liver or kidney cancer. Each CDR3 is given with its conserved first and last residue. Size is omitted from some rows. Given values are once, few, many or a class for expanded clones.

clone_size: -; j_call: TRBJ1-2; v_call: TRBV18; cdr3_aa: CASSHQGLNGYTF
clone_size: -; j_call: TRBJ2-5; v_call: TRBV28; cdr3_aa: CASSSNRALLRETQYF
clone_size: -; j_call: TRBJ1-1; v_call: TRBV4-1; cdr3_aa: CASSQADRLNTEAFF
clone_size: once; j_call: TRBJ2-2; v_call: TRBV27; cdr3_aa: CASSLMGSPTTGELFF
clone_size: -; j_call: TRBJ2-5; v_call: TRBV9; cdr3_aa: CASSVEVAGGQETQYF
clone_size: -; j_call: TRBJ1-1; v_call: TRBV2; cdr3_aa: CASSWDRNTEAFF
clone_size: -; j_call: TRBJ2-5; v_call: TRBV7-6; cdr3_aa: CASSPPSAFPGETQYF
clone_size: -; j_call: TRBJ2-7; v_call: TRBV7-6; cdr3_aa: CASSLDWDRAYEQYF
clone_size: -; j_call: TRBJ2-2; v_call: TRBV11-3; cdr3_aa: CASSSDSGTSTGELFF
clone_size: -; j_call: TRBJ2-5; v_call: TRBV18; cdr3_aa: CASSPREKGTQYF
clone_size: -; j_call: TRBJ2-7; v_call: TRBV27; cdr3_aa: CASSGGPYEQYF
clone_size: -; j_call: TRBJ2-7; v_call: TRBV4-1; cdr3_aa: CASSSYYEQYF
clone_size: once; j_call: TRBJ1-2; v_call: TRBV6-1; cdr3_aa: CASSEAVFWAIGHGYTF
clone_size: once; j_call: TRBJ1-3; v_call: TRBV15; cdr3_aa: CATSRDRADTIYF
clone_size: -; j_call: TRBJ2-7; v_call: TRBV4-1; cdr3_aa: CASSKPGDEQYF
clone_size: -; j_call: TRBJ2-2; v_call: TRBV9; cdr3_aa: CASSAPGQMNTGELFF
clone_size: -; j_call: TRBJ1-3; v_call: TRBV13; cdr3_aa: CASSRGTSGNTIYF
clone_size: -; j_call: TRBJ1-1; v_call: TRBV4-1; cdr3_aa: CASSQSNSEEAFF
clone_size: -; j_call: TRBJ2-3; v_call: TRBV4-2; cdr3_aa: CASSHIEGSLAGWSTDTQYF
clone_size: -; j_call: TRBJ2-7; v_call: TRBV6-5; cdr3_aa: CASSETGTYEQGYF
clone_size: -; j_call: TRBJ1-5; v_call: TRBV27; cdr3_aa: CASSPLGTGGPQPQHF
clone_size: -; j_call: -; v_call: TRBV4-1; cdr3_aa: CASSQDHSWGYEQYF